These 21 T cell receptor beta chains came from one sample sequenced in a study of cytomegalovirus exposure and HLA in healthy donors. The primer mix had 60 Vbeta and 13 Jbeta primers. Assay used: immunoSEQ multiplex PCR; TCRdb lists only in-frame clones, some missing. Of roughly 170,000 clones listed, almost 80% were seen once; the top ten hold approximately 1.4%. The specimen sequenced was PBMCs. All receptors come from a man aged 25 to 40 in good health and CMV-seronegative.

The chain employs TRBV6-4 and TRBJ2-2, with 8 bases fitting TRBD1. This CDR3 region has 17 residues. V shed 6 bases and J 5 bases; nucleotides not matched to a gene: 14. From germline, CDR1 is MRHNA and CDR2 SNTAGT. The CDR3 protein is CASRQYGGQGATGELFF. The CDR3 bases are TGTGCCAGCAGACAGTACGGAGGGCAGGGGGCTACCGGGGAGCTGTTTTTT.

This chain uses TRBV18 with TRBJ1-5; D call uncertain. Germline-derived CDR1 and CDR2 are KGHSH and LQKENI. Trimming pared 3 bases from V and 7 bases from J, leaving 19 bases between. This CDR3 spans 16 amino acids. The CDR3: CASSPNGVRGSQPQHF. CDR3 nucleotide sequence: TGTGCCAGCTCACCCAACGGCGTCAGAGGAAGCCAGCCCCAGCATTTT.

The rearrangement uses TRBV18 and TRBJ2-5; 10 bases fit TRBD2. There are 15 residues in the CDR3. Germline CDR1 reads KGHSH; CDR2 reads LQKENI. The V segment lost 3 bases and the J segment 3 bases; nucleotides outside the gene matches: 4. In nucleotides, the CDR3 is TGTGCCAGCTCACCGAGTCTAGCGGGGGAAGAGACCCAGTACTTC. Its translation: CASSPSLAGEETQYF. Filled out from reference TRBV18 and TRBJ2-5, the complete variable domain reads NAGVMQNPRHLVRRRGQEARLRCSPMKGHSHVYWYRQLPEEGLKFMVYLQKENIIDESGMPKERFSAEFPKEGPSILRIQQVVRGDSAAYFCASSPSLAGEETQYFGPGTRLLVL.

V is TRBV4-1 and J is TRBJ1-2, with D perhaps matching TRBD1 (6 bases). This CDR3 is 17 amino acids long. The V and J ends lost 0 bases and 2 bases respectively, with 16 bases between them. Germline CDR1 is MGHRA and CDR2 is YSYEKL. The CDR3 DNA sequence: TGCGCCAGCAGCCAAGAACCCGGACAAGGACAGAACTATGGCTACACCTTC. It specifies CASSQEPGQGQNYGYTF.

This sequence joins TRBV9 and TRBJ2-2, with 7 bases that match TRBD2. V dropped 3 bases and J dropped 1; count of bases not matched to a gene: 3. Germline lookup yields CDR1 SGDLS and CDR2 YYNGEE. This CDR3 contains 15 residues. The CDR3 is CASSDKRGNTGELFF. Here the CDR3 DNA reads TGTGCCAGCAGCGACAAGCGGGGGAACACCGGGGAGCTGTTTTTT.

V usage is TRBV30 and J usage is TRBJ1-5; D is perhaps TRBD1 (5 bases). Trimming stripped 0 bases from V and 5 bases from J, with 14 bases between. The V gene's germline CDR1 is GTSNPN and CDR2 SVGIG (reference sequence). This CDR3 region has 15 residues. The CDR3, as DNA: TGTGCCTGGAGTGTAGGGTATAGGGGTGATCAGCCCCAGCATTTT. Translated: CAWSVGYRGDQPQHF.

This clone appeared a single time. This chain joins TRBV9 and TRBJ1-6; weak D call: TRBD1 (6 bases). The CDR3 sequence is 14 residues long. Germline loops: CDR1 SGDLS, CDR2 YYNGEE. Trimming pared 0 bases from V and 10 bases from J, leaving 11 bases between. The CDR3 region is CASSVGQVGSPLHF. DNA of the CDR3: TGTGCCAGCAGCGTAGGACAGGTCGGCTCACCCCTCCACTTT.

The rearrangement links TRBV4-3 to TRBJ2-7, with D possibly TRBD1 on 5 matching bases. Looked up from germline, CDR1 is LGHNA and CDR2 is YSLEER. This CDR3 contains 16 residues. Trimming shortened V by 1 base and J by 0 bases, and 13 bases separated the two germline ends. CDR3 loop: CASSQGGHSFSYEQYF. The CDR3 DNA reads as TGCGCCAGCAGCCAAGGCGGACACAGTTTCTCCTACGAGCAGTACTTC.

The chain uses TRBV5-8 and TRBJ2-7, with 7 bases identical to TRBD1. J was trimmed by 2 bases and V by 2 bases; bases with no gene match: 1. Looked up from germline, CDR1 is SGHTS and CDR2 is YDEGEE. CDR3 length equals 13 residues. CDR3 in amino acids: CASSFTGAYEQYF. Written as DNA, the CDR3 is TGTGCCAGCAGCTTTACAGGGGCCTACGAGCAGTACTTC.

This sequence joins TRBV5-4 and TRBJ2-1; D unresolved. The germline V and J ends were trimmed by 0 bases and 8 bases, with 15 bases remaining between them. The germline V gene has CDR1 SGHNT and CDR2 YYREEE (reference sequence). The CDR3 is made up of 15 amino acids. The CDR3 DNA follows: TGTGCCAGCAGCTTGGGACTTCTCATCCAAGATGAGCAGTTCTTC. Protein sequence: CASSLGLLIQDEQFF. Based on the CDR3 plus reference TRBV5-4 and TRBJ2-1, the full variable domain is ETGVTQSPTHLIKTRGQQVTLRCSSQSGHNTVSWYQQALGQGPQFIFQYYREEENGRGNFPPRFSGLQFPNYSSELNVNALELDDSALYLCASSLGLLIQDEQFFGPGTRLTVL.

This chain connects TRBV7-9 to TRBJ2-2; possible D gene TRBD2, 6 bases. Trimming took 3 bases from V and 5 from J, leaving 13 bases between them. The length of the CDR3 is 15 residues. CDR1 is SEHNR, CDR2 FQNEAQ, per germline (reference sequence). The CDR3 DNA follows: TGTGCCAGCAGCTTGGTTACTAGCTTTACCGGGGAGCTGTTTTTT. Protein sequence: CASSLVTSFTGELFF.

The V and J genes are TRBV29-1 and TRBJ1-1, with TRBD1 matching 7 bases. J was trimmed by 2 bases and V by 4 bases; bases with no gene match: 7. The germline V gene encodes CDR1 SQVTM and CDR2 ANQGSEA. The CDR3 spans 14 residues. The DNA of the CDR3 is TGCAGCGTTGCCACGGGGGACAGCAACACTGAAGCTTTCTTT. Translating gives CSVATGDSNTEAFF.

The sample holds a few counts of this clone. The CDR3 here is CASNRQASPYEQYF. The CDR3 nucleotides read TGTGCCAGCAACCGACAGGCGTCTCCCTACGAGCAGTACTTC. The chain is built from TRBV5-6 and TRBJ2-7; tentative D call: TRBD1 (6 bases). The germline V and J ends were trimmed by 6 bases and 2 bases, with 15 bases remaining between them. Germline CDR1 reads SGHDT; CDR2 reads YYEEEE. The CDR3 length is 14 residues.

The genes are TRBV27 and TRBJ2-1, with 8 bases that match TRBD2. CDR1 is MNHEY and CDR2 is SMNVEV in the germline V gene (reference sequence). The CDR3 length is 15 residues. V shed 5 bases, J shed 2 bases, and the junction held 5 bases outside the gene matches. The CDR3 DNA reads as TGTGCCAGCAGTGTAGCGGGGCCCGCCTACAATGAGCAGTTCTTC. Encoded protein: CASSVAGPAYNEQFF.

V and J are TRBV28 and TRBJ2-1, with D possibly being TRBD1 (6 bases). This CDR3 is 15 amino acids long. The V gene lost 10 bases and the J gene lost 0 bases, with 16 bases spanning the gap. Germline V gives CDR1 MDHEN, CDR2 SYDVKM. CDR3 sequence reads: CATHRQDSSYNEQFF. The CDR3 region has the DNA TGTGCCACCCACCGGCAGGACAGCTCCTACAATGAGCAGTTCTTC.

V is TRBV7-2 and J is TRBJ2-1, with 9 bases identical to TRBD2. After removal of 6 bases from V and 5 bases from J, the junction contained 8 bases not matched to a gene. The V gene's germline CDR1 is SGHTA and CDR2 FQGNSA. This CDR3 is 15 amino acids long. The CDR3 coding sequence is TGTGCCAGCAGTCTAGCGGGGAGACTAGACAATGAGCAGTTCTTC. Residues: CASSLAGRLDNEQFF. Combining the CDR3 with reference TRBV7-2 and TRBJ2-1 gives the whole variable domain GAGVSQSPSNKVTEKGKDVELRCDPISGHTALYWYRQSLGQGLEFLIYFQGNSAPDKSGLPSDRFSAERTGGSVSTLTIQRTQQEDSAVYLCASSLAGRLDNEQFFGPGTRLTVL.

The CDR3 DNA reads as TGTGCCAGCAGCTCGACGCCGGGACAGGGGAACACTGAAGCTTTCTTT. It specifies CASSSTPGQGNTEAFF. J is TRBJ1-1 and V is TRBV5-4; 9 positions agree with TRBD1. This CDR3 is built from 16 residues. The V segment lost 3 bases and the J segment 1 base; nucleotides outside the gene matches: 7. Germline CDR1 reads SGHNT; CDR2 reads YYREEE (reference sequence).

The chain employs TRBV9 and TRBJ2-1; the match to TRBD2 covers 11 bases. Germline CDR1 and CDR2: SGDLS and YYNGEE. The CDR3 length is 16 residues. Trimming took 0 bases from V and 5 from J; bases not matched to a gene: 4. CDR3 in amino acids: CASSVGGTSGHNEQFF. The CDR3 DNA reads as TGTGCCAGCAGCGTAGGAGGGACTAGCGGACACAATGAGCAGTTCTTC.

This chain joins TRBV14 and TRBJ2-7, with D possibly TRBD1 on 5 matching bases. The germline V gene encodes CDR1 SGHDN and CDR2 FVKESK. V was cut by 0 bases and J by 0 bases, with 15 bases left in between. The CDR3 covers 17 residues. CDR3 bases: TGTGCCAGCAGCCAAGACGCCAGGGCCCATAGCTCCTACGAGCAGTACTTC. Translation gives CASSQDARAHSSYEQYF.

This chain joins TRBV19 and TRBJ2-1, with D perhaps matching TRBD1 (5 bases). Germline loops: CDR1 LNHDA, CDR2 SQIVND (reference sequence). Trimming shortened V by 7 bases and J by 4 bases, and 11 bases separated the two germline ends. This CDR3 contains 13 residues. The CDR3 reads CASKLTEYNEQFF. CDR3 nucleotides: TGTGCCAGTAAGTTGACAGAATACAATGAGCAGTTCTTC. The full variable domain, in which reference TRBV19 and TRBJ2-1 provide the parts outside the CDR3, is DGGITQSPKYLFRKEGQNVTLSCEQNLNHDAMYWYRQDPGQGLRLIYYSQIVNDFQKGDIAEGYSVSREKKESFPLTVTSAQKNPTAFYLCASKLTEYNEQFFGPGTRLTVL.

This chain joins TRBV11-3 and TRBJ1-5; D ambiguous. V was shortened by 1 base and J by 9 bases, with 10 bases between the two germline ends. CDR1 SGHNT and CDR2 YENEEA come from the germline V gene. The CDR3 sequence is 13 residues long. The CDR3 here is CASSLGGTRPQHF. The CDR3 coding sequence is TGTGCCAGCAGCTTAGGAGGCACCCGGCCCCAGCATTTT.